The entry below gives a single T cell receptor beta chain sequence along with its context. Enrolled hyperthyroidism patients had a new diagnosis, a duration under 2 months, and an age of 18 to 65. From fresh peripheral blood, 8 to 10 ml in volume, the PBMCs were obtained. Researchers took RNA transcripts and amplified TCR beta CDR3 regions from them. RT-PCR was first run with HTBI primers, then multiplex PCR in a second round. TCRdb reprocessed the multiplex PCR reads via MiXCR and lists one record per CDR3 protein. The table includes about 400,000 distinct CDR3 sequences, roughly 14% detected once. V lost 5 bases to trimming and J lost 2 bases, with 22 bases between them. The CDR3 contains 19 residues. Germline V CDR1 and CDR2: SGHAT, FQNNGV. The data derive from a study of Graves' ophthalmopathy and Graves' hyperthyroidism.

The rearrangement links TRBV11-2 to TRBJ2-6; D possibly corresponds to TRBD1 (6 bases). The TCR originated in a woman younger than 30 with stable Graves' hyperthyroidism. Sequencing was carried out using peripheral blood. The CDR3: CASSRRTVGLGAGANVLTF. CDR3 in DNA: TGTGCCAGCAGCCGACGGACAGTTGGCCTTGGCGCTGGGGCCAACGTCCTGACTTTC.